The 6 T cell receptor beta chains below were found in one sample sequenced in a study of cytotoxic CD8 clonotypes in ibrutinib-treated CLL. TCRdb's copy holds only in-frame clones and misses some; the assay was immunoSEQ multiplex PCR. The repertoire holds roughly 180,000 clones, approximately 84% seen once, with 4.6% in the top ten. The sample was PBMCs, taken after 24 months of ibrutinib treatment. These receptors originate from a human donor with chronic lymphocytic leukemia.

The rearrangement uses TRBV5-1 and TRBJ1-1; TRBD1 might be the D (6 bases). The CDR3 has 13 amino acids. Germline CDR1 reads SGHRS; CDR2 reads YFSETQ. The V end lost 4 bases, the J end lost 9 bases, and 16 bases lay between the germline ends. Written as DNA, the CDR3 is TGCGCCAGCAGCCCGGACGGACAGATGAAAGCTTTCTTT. Its protein is CASSPDGQMKAFF.

The gene calls are TRBV19 and TRBJ1-5, with D maybe TRBD1 (5 bases). Germline CDR1 and CDR2: LNHDA and SQIVND (reference sequence). The CDR3 is made up of 16 amino acids. V was clipped by 6 bases and J by 1 base, with 16 bases between them. CDR3 residues: CASREQGRRSNQPQHF. CDR3 DNA sequence: TGTGCCAGTAGGGAGCAGGGCCGGAGGAGCAATCAGCCCCAGCATTTT.

The genes are TRBV20-1 and TRBJ2-7; D gene unclear. The CDR3 has 10 residues. The V end was cut by 6 bases, the J end by 5 bases, with 8 bases between. Germline CDR1 and CDR2: DFQATT and SNEGSKA (reference sequence). The CDR3 bases are TGCAGTGCCCTTGCTCACGAGCAGTACTTC. It is translated as CSALAHEQYF.

The genes are TRBV6-5 and TRBJ1-1; 7 bases are shared with TRBD1. V gave up 5 bases and J gave up 5 bases; unmatched junction bases: 5. The CDR3 consists of 13 residues. Germline-derived CDR1 and CDR2 are MNHEY and SVGAGI. Written as DNA, the CDR3 is TGTGCCAGCAGTACACAGGGGAGGACTGAAGCTTTCTTT. Translation gives CASSTQGRTEAFF.

The chain recombines TRBV6-6 with TRBJ2-1, with TRBD1 matching 7 bases. The V gene end was trimmed by 7 bases and the J gene end by 5 bases; junction bases not matched to a gene: 11. CDR3 length: 15 amino acids. CDR1 MNHNY and CDR2 SVGAGI come from the germline V gene (reference sequence). CDR3 sequence: CASTRDSLLDNEQFF. In DNA, the CDR3 is TGTGCCAGCACCCGGGACAGTCTCCTTGACAATGAGCAGTTCTTC.

The rearrangement joins TRBV19 to TRBJ1-1; 7 nucleotides line up with TRBD1. This CDR3 is built from 13 residues. Germline V CDR1 and CDR2: LNHDA, SQIVND (reference sequence). The J segment lost 10 bases and the V segment lost 7 bases, leaving 12 bases of the junction unmatched. The CDR3, as DNA: TGTGCCAGTACAAGCCGACAGGGATCGGTAGCTTTCTTT. Protein sequence: CASTSRQGSVAFF.